Listed below are T cell receptor beta chains from one sample, sequenced in a study of sequential checkpoint blockade in melanoma. This table comes from immunoSEQ multiplex PCR, and its TCRdb copy is limited to in-frame clones, with some not included. The sample lists over 15,000 clones, 80% occurring once. The source was CD8+ T cells sorted from blood (inferred from file names), collected from a patient given nivolumab and ipilimumab in sequence. Receptors were obtained from a human donor with melanoma. Each CDR3 is given with its conserved first and last residue. A D gene is named only where the DNA matches it firmly. Clone size is stated in some rows and not others, as once, few, many or a class when expanded.

J,D,size,length,V,CDR3,DNA
TRBJ1-1,TRBD1,.,16,TRBV5-4,CASSLGDRGLNTEAFF,TGTGCCAGCAGCTTGGGGGACAGGGGGTTGAACACTGAAGCTTTCTTT
TRBJ2-7,.,once,14,TRBV19,CASSFSTASYEQYF,TGTGCCAGTAGTTTCTCGACAGCTTCCTACGAGCAGTACTTC
TRBJ1-2,TRBD1,once,19,TRBV7-2,CASSLFRGLTGTANYGYTF,TGTGCCAGCAGCTTATTCCGCGGCTTGACAGGGACAGCGAACTATGGCTACACCTTC
TRBJ1-1,.,.,16,TRBV13,CASSLVLYLMNTEAFF,TGTGCCAGCAGCTTAGTCCTATACCTGATGAACACTGAAGCTTTCTTT
TRBJ2-7,.,few,15,TRBV4-3,CASSPASGEPYEQYF,TGCGCCAGCAGCCCCGCATCCGGGGAACCCTACGAGCAGTACTTC
TRBJ1-2,TRBD1,.,16,TRBV6-5,CASSSDMGQGGYGYTF,TGTGCCAGCAGTTCCGACATGGGACAGGGGGGATATGGCTACACCTTC
TRBJ2-7,TRBD1,.,15,TRBV13,CASSPRGQGAYEQYF,TGTGCCAGCAGCCCCCGAGGACAGGGGGCCTACGAGCAGTACTTC
TRBJ1-4,.,.,14,TRBV18,CASSPTDNREKLFF,TGTGCCAGCTCACCGACAGACAACAGGGAAAAACTGTTTTTT
TRBJ2-7,.,.,12,TRBV7-9,CASSPATGPKYF,TGTGCCAGCAGCCCGGCAACAGGGCCAAAGTACTTC
TRBJ2-7,.,.,18,TRBV28,CASSSFHIGDTSSYEQYF,TGTGCCAGCAGTTCGTTTCATATCGGGGACACGAGCTCCTACGAGCAGTACTTC
TRBJ1-3,.,.,15,TRBV11-2,CASSLVPGAGNTIYF,TGTGCCAGCAGCTTAGTCCCGGGAGCAGGAAACACCATATATTTT
TRBJ1-5,TRBD1,.,16,TRBV19,CASRLDRGFSNQPQHF,TGTGCCAGTAGGTTGGACAGGGGATTTAGCAATCAGCCCCAGCATTTT
TRBJ2-7,.,.,17,TRBV7-2,CASSPATWRRRGYEQYF,TGTGCCAGCAGCCCGGCGACGTGGCGGAGGAGGGGCTACGAGCAGTACTTC
TRBJ2-2,.,.,17,TRBV7-6,CASSLRSGPSGDGELFF,TGTGCCAGCAGCTTACGTTCCGGGCCGTCGGGGGACGGGGAGCTGTTTTTT
TRBJ2-7,TRBD2,.,14,TRBV30,CAWSVASGIYEQYF,TGTGCCTGGAGTGTAGCTAGCGGGATCTACGAGCAGTACTTC
TRBJ2-7,.,.,15,TRBV27,CASSLGSRAAYEQYF,TGTGCCAGCAGTTTAGGGTCCAGGGCGGCGTACGAGCAGTACTTC
TRBJ1-5,.,.,16,TRBV28,CASSPRTETSNQPQHF,TGTGCCAGCAGTCCCCGGACAGAGACTAGCAATCAGCCCCAGCATTTT
TRBJ1-2,.,.,13,TRBV25-1,CASSAPHGDGYTF,TGTGCCAGCAGTGCACCCCACGGGGATGGCTACACCTTC
TRBJ2-7,.,once,14,TRBV7-9,CASSASGTSYEQYF,TGTGCCAGCAGCGCCTCTGGGACATCCTACGAGCAGTACTTC
TRBJ2-7,TRBD1,.,16,TRBV27,CASSPRQGVISYEQYF,TGTGCCAGCAGTCCCCGACAGGGAGTTATCTCCTACGAGCAGTACTTC
TRBJ1-4,.,.,15,TRBV7-8,CASSLEAGFNEKLFF,TGTGCCAGCAGCTTAGAGGCAGGGTTTAATGAAAAACTGTTTTTT
TRBJ2-3,TRBD2,.,16,TRBV4-2,CASSVRLAGGTDTQYF,TGTGCCAGCAGCGTCCGACTAGCGGGGGGGACAGATACGCAGTATTTT
TRBJ2-7,.,once,12,TRBV30,CAWRPDSYEQYF,TGTGCCTGGAGACCGGACAGTTACGAGCAGTACTTC
TRBJ2-7,.,.,13,TRBV19,CASSIAGNYEQYF,TGTGCCAGTAGTATAGCAGGGAACTACGAGCAGTACTTC
TRBJ2-7,.,once,13,TRBV7-9,CASSGPAAGEQYF,TGTGCCAGCAGTGGACCGGCGGCGGGCGAGCAGTACTTC
TRBJ2-7,TRBD1,.,12,TRBV28,CASSSGGYEQYF,TGTGCCAGCAGTTCAGGGGGCTACGAGCAGTACTTC
TRBJ1-1,.,.,14,TRBV7-2,CASSLSEGNTEAFF,TGTGCCAGCAGCTTGTCCGAGGGGAACACTGAAGCTTTCTTT
TRBJ1-1,.,.,16,TRBV4-1,CASSPDRGIVAAEAFF,TGCGCCAGCAGCCCGGACCGGGGTATTGTGGCAGCTGAAGCTTTCTTT